This T cell receptor beta chain originates from a study of T cell clonality in common variable immunodeficiency. General study results and limits: Fewer TCRbeta clones were shared among CVID subjects than controls. Reportedly, TCR beta sequences from common variable immunodeficiency showed fewer deletions and N-nucleotide insertions.

A note on this clone: The antigen is not known. A much larger clone lies a single base off, so this may be a read error.

Sequencing input was equivalent genomic DNA from CVID and controls. This table comes from immunoSEQ multiplex PCR, and its TCRdb copy is limited to in-frame clones, with some not included. The sample shows roughly 40,000 clones, none of them appearing just once. Input material: peripheral blood mononuclear cells. The TCR sequence derives from a person aged 18-70 years in good health.

The covered CDR3 bases are TGTGCCAGTAGTACAGACAGGGCGAGCGAAAAG. Amino acid sequence: CASSTDRASEK. The whole CDR3 region reads CASSTDRASEKLFF. The chain links TRBV19 to TRBJ2-2; 7 nucleotides match TRBD1. Coverage ceases 3 residues before the CDR3 finishes, and the germline J gene fills in the end. This CDR3 contains 14 residues. Germline V gene sequence: CDR1 LNHDA, CDR2 SQIVND (reference sequence).